This passage covers 10 T cell receptor beta chains from one sample sequenced in a study of shared clonotypes between healthy human individuals. Profiling relied on immunoSEQ multiplex PCR, and the TCRdb table lists in-frame clones only, not all of them. The data contain roughly 1,500,000 clones, about 98.5% of them seen just once; the ten biggest clones take up under 0.45%. Sample: naive CD4+ T cells sorted from blood. Documented subset: CD45RA+ positively selected. The receptors derive from a man aged 25-40 years in good health.

The gene calls are TRBV11-2 and TRBJ2-7; 7 nucleotides agree with TRBD2. Germline V gives CDR1 SGHAT, CDR2 FQNNGV. After removal of 8 bases from V and 3 bases from J, the junction contained 7 bases not matched to a gene. CDR3 length: 13 amino acids. The CDR3 sequence: CASCRGSDYEQYF. CDR3 DNA sequence: TGTGCCAGCTGTCGCGGGAGTGACTACGAGCAGTACTTC.

V and J are TRBV5-1 and TRBJ2-5; maybe TRBD2 (5 bases). This CDR3 has 14 residues. Trimming removed 4 bases at V and 2 bases at J, with 12 bases between. Germline CDR1 reads SGHRS; CDR2 reads YFSETQ. The CDR3, as DNA: TGCGCCAGCAGCCGTGCTAGCATTCAAGAGACCCAGTACTTC. Amino acids: CASSRASIQETQYF.

The rearrangement links TRBV29-1 to TRBJ2-2; the match to TRBD1 covers 7 bases. Trimming removed 3 bases from V and 5 bases from J; junction bases left unmatched: 6. CDR1 and CDR2 (germline): SQVTM, ANQGSEA. The CDR3 has 14 residues. The CDR3 is CSVEPTGRTGELFF. For the CDR3, the DNA is TGCAGCGTTGAGCCGACAGGGCGGACCGGGGAGCTGTTTTTT.

About this clone: The junction shows a germline mismatch at one end, possibly a read error. This chain links TRBV7-7 with TRBJ2-1; D is unresolved. This CDR3 comprises 14 residues. Germline loops: CDR1 SSHAT, CDR2 FNYEAQ (reference sequence). The CDR3 DNA reads TGTGCTAGCAGCCTGAACCTCAGAGACAATGAGCAGTTCTTC. Its protein product is CASSLNLRDNEQFF. The variable domain in full, completed from reference TRBV7-7 and TRBJ2-1, reads GAGVSQSPRYKVTKRGQDVTLRCDPISSHATLYWYQQALGQGPEFLTYFNYEAQPDKSGLPSDRFSAERPEGSISTLTIQRTEQRDSAMYRCASSLNLRDNEQFFGPGTRLTVL.

On this clone itself: The sample holds other DNA sequences that translate to the same CDR3. The CDR3 loop reads CASSSRTGDQPQHF. The DNA for the CDR3 is TGTGCCAGCAGTTCCCGGACAGGTGATCAGCCCCAGCATTTT. The V call is TRBV6-5, the J call TRBJ1-5; 7 nucleotides match TRBD1. Germline CDR1 reads MNHEY; CDR2 reads SVGAGI. The ends lost 4 bases at V and 5 bases at J; junction bases unmatched: 5. The CDR3 is made up of 14 amino acids.

This clone was observed once. The chain is built from TRBV11-2 and TRBJ2-7, with TRBD1 matching 11 bases. V was clipped by 6 bases and J by 2 bases; unmatched bases: 9. Germline V gene lookup returns CDR1 SGHAT and CDR2 FQNNGV. There are 16 residues in the CDR3. The CDR3 loop is CASRNTGQGATYEQYF. The CDR3 DNA reads as TGTGCCAGCAGGAATACCGGACAGGGGGCCACCTACGAGCAGTACTTC. The full variable domain, in which reference TRBV11-2 and TRBJ2-7 provide the parts outside the CDR3, is EAGVAQSPRYKIIEKRQSVAFWCNPISGHATLYWYQQILGQGPKLLIQFQNNGVVDDSQLPKDRFSAERLKGVDSTLKIQPAKLEDSAVYLCASRNTGQGATYEQYFGPGTRLTVT.

The V call is TRBV10-3, the J call TRBJ2-2; 11 nucleotides line up with TRBD2. Unmatched junction bases numbered 4, after V lost 10 bases and J lost 3 bases. The germline gives CDR1 ENHRY, CDR2 SYGVKD. There are 14 residues in the CDR3. The CDR3 sequence: CATTGLADTGELFF. DNA for the CDR3: TGTGCCACCACGGGACTAGCGGACACCGGGGAGCTGTTTTTT.

CDR3 sequence: CATSALGEGKYEQYF. The CDR3 DNA reads as TGTGCCACCAGCGCCCTGGGGGAGGGGAAATACGAGCAGTACTTC. The chain links TRBV15 to TRBJ2-7, with 7 bases fitting TRBD2. CDR1 and CDR2 from the germline V gene are LNHNV and YYDKDF (reference sequence). There are 15 residues in the CDR3. The V segment lost 5 bases and the J segment 4 bases; nucleotides outside the gene matches: 11.

V is TRBV5-4 and J is TRBJ2-5; D may be TRBD1 or TRBD2 (5 bases each). V dropped 4 bases and J dropped 4 bases, with 11 bases sitting between them. The CDR3 contains 13 residues. Germline V gene data show CDR1 as SGHNT and CDR2 as YYREEE (reference sequence). The CDR3, as DNA: TGTGCCAGCAGCGCCGACAGCGGAGAGACCCAGTACTTC. It codes for CASSADSGETQYF.

The CDR3 sequence: CASSPGQKNTEAFF. The CDR3 nucleotides read TGTGCCAGCTCTCCGGGACAGAAGAACACTGAAGCTTTCTTT. The chain employs TRBV18 and TRBJ1-1; TRBD1 agrees at 7 bases. Germline loops: CDR1 KGHSH, CDR2 LQKENI. The CDR3 has 14 residues. The J segment lost 1 base and the V segment lost 6 bases, leaving 5 bases of the junction unmatched.